This TCR beta chain was captured in a study of T cells after yellow fever vaccination. TCRdb reprocessed the 5' RACE reads via MiXCR and lists one record per CDR3 protein. The sample consists of approximately 450,000 distinct CDR3 sequences, around 19% of them appearing once. This clonotype has more than one count but fewer than ten. The junction had 8 bases not matched to a gene; V was cut back by 3 bases and J by 7 bases. The CDR3 is 14 amino acids. CDR1 and CDR2 from the germline V gene are SGHTA and FQGNSA. The sequence came from a man younger than 35 who received the YFV17D yellow fever vaccine. The chain links TRBV7-2 to TRBJ1-2; 7 bases align to TRBD1. Specimen: PBMCs, collected before the yellow fever booster vaccination. CDR3 in DNA: TGTGCCAGCAGCTTCAGACAGGGTGGCGGTGGCTACACCTTC. It translates to CASSFRQGGGGYTF. The whole variable domain, filled in from reference TRBV7-2 and TRBJ1-2, reads GAGVSQSPSNKVTEKGKDVELRCDPISGHTALYWYRQSLGQGLEFLIYFQGNSAPDKSGLPSDRFSAERTGGSVSTLTIQRTQQEDSAVYLCASSFRQGGGGYTFGSGTRLTVV.